Below are 17 T cell receptor beta chains sequenced from a single sample in a study of T cell repertoires in cytomegalovirus infection. MiXCR, applied by TCRdb to the reads, yields one record per CDR3 protein. The data contain roughly 280,000 distinct CDR3 sequences, roughly 9% of them singletons. Sequenced: PBMCs. These receptors all stem from a human donor in good health (CMV status not recorded). Some clones in this sample may be carry-over from other donors' samples.

This clonotype was seen many times. The chain has TRBV7-3 and TRBJ2-1; 7 bases are shared with TRBD1. V was pared by 8 bases and J by 9 bases, with 16 bases of the junction left unmatched. The germline CDR1 and CDR2 sequences are SGHTA and FQGTGA. CDR3 length equals 15 residues. For the CDR3, the DNA is TGTGCCAGCGCCTGGGGGACAGTCCCAATAGGTGAGCAGTTCTTC. Encoded protein: CASAWGTVPIGEQFF.

This clonotype was observed many times. This rearrangement joins TRBV5-8 to TRBJ2-5, with a weak D call TRBD1 (6 bases). Trimming left V 1 base short and J 4 bases short, with 17 bases between. CDR1 and CDR2 (germline): SGHTS, YDEGEE. The CDR3 extends over 16 amino acids. This CDR3 is CASSLRLGALVETQYF. The DNA for the CDR3 is TGTGCCAGCAGCTTGCGGCTGGGGGCGTTAGTAGAGACCCAGTACTTC.

The chain is built from TRBV5-5 and TRBJ2-5; D unclear. The CDR3 spans 14 residues. Germline CDR1 SGHKS, CDR2 YYEKEE (reference sequence). The V and J ends lost 3 bases and 3 bases respectively, with 12 bases between them. The CDR3 nucleotides read TGTGCCAGCAGCTCACCGGGCCGAGAAGAGACCCAGTACTTC. This sequence encodes CASSSPGREETQYF.

The V and J genes are TRBV29-1 and TRBJ1-1; no definite D call. Germline V gene lookup returns CDR1 SQVTM and CDR2 ANQGSEA. V lost 0 bases to trimming and J lost 7 bases, with 12 bases between them. The CDR3 has 13 residues. This CDR3 reads CSVEESRELEAFF. The CDR3 region has the DNA TGCAGCGTTGAAGAGTCCCGGGAGCTTGAAGCTTTCTTT.

This clonotype was observed many times. The chain has TRBV7-2 and TRBJ2-1; possibly TRBD1 for D (6 bases). The germline V gene has CDR1 SGHTA and CDR2 FQGNSA. Trimming removed 5 bases from V and 11 bases from J, with 19 bases in between. The CDR3 consists of 14 residues. The CDR3 is CASSPGQPSRKQFF. The CDR3 DNA reads TGTGCCAGCAGCCCAGGACAGCCCTCAAGGAAGCAGTTCTTC.

This clonotype has a count of ten or more. V is TRBV7-2 and J is TRBJ1-6; TRBD1 might be the D (5 bases). The length of the CDR3 is 15 residues. V was trimmed by 7 bases and J by 0 bases, leaving 10 bases between them. The germline V gene has CDR1 SGHTA and CDR2 FQGNSA. In nucleotides, the CDR3 is TGTGCCAGCAACCGAGGGGCCTCCTATAATTCACCCCTCCACTTT. Residues: CASNRGASYNSPLHF.

The chain combines TRBV12-3 or TRBV12-4 with TRBJ2-1; 13 nucleotides align to TRBD2. The CDR3 runs to 16 residues. V dropped 5 bases and J dropped 8; count of bases not matched to a gene: 9. The chain's CDR3 is CASSPPRTSGRDEQFF. In nucleotides, the CDR3 is TGTGCCAGCAGTCCACCTCGGACTAGCGGGAGAGATGAGCAGTTCTTC.

This clonotype was seen a handful of times. The V and J genes are TRBV6-1 and TRBJ2-1; 12 bases are a match to TRBD2. The J segment lost 1 base and the V segment lost 2 bases, leaving 12 bases of the junction unmatched. Germline V gives CDR1 MNHNS, CDR2 SASEGT. The CDR3 covers 20 residues. The CDR3 loop reads CASSEMSSGGAYDSYNEQFF. The CDR3 DNA reads TGTGCCAGCAGTGAAATGTCTAGCGGGGGGGCCTATGATTCCTACAATGAGCAGTTCTTC.

This clonotype was counted ten times or more. The V and J genes are TRBV6-2 or TRBV6-3 and TRBJ1-4; weak D call: TRBD1 (6 bases). Trimming pared 2 bases from V and 10 bases from J, leaving 20 bases between. The CDR3 spans 16 residues. Germline assignment: CDR1 MNHEY and CDR2 SVGEGT. CDR3 sequence (DNA): TGTGCCAGCAGTTACCAGGGGAGGCCACGAAACGCAAAACTGTTTTTT. It translates to CASSYQGRPRNAKLFF.

This clonotype was recorded at least ten times. The V call is TRBV7-2, the J call TRBJ1-5; D ambiguous. V lost 1 base to trimming and J lost 3 bases, with 4 bases between them. The CDR3 loop spans 13 amino acids. Germline CDR1 SGHTA, CDR2 FQGNSA. In DNA, the CDR3 is TGTGCCAGCAGCTTAGATAACAATCAGCCCCAGCATTTT. Translated: CASSLDNNQPQHF.

This clonotype has ten or more counts. The chain links TRBV7-2 to TRBJ2-7; D is possibly TRBD2 (5 bases). Germline CDR1 is SGHTA and CDR2 is FQGNSA. V gave up 5 bases and J gave up 4 bases, with 12 bases separating them. CDR3 length equals 13 residues. CDR3 in amino acids: CASSPPLAYEQYF. The CDR3 nucleotides are TGTGCCAGCAGCCCGCCCCTAGCTTACGAGCAGTACTTC.

The chain is built from TRBV18 and TRBJ1-1; no firm D call. Germline CDR1 KGHSH, CDR2 LQKENI. Deletions cut 3 bases from V and 6 bases from J, with 11 bases between. This CDR3 has 13 amino acids. The CDR3 loop reads CASSPSDFAEAFF. The DNA of the CDR3 is TGTGCCAGCTCACCTTCGGATTTCGCTGAAGCTTTCTTT.

Only a few counts were recorded for this clonotype. The chain joins TRBV5-6 to TRBJ1-3, with 7 bases fitting TRBD1. The germline V gene encodes CDR1 SGHDT and CDR2 YYEEEE. V shed 4 bases and J 0 bases; nucleotides not matched to a gene: 7. The CDR3 runs 16 residues. CDR3 DNA sequence: TGTGCCAGCAGCGCGGCTTGGGACAGCTCTGGAAACACCATATATTTT. It yields the protein CASSAAWDSSGNTIYF.

This clonotype was observed many times. The V call is TRBV7-7, the J call TRBJ2-1, with 7 bases matching TRBD1. Germline loops: CDR1 SSHAT, CDR2 FNYEAQ (reference sequence). V gave up 2 bases and J gave up 2 bases; unmatched junction bases: 3. The CDR3 loop spans 15 amino acids. DNA for the CDR3: TGTGCCAGCAGCTTAAGGGACAGCCCCTACAATGAGCAGTTCTTC. Its translation: CASSLRDSPYNEQFF. The full variable domain, its missing parts supplied by reference TRBV7-7 and TRBJ2-1, is GAGVSQSPRYKVTKRGQDVTLRCDPISSHATLYWYQQALGQGPEFLTYFNYEAQPDKSGLPSDRFSAERPEGSISTLTIQRTEQRDSAMYRCASSLRDSPYNEQFFGPGTRLTVL.

This clonotype was picked up a small number of times. This chain joins TRBV11-2 and TRBJ2-2; D remains ambiguous. Per germline, CDR1 SGHAT and CDR2 FQNNGV. The CDR3 loop spans 13 amino acids. V lost 1 base to trimming and J lost 4 bases, with 4 bases between them. CDR3 sequence (DNA): TGTGCCAGCAGCTTAGCCTTCACCGGGGAGCTGTTTTTT. Protein: CASSLAFTGELFF.

This clonotype was detected many times. The chain joins TRBV7-2 to TRBJ2-7; TRBD2 might be the D (6 bases). CDR3 length: 16 amino acids. Germline V gives CDR1 SGHTA, CDR2 FQGNSA. V was trimmed by 2 bases and J by 7 bases, leaving 21 bases between them. This chain's CDR3 is CASSLSSRGGMEEQYF. Written as DNA, the CDR3 is TGTGCCAGCAGCTTATCCTCTCGGGGCGGGATGGAAGAGCAGTACTTC.

CDR3 bases: TGTGCCAGCAGCGAGGGGGACAGGGGTGGCTATGGCTACACCTTC. Translated: CASSEGDRGGYGYTF. The J gene is TRBJ1-2, the V gene TRBV9; 10 nucleotides match TRBD1. The CDR3 totals 15 residues. Germline V gene lookup returns CDR1 SGDLS and CDR2 YYNGEE. J gave up 4 bases and V 3 bases, and 6 bases lay outside the gene matches.